Listed below are T cell receptor beta chains from one sample, sequenced in a study of blood T cell repertoires in COVID-19. The assay was immunoSEQ multiplex PCR, and TCRdb's table has in-frame clones only and misses some. The sample shows about 480,000 clones, roughly 85% of them seen only once. The sequencing sample was made of PBMCs or T cells enriched from blood (not recorded which). All receptors come from a woman aged 18-30 years with acute COVID-19. Both conserved end residues are part of each CDR3. A D gene is named only where the DNA matches it firmly. Expanded clones are given a class, and other clones once, few, many or no size at all.

clone_size	v_call	d_call	j_call	cdr3_aa	cdr3_nt
NA	TRBV19	NA	TRBJ1-5	CASSLFRSRNQPQHF	TGTGCCAGTAGTCTATTCAGGTCACGCAATCAGCCCCAGCATTTT
once	TRBV4-1	TRBD2	TRBJ2-4	CASSQGAGGRSAKNIQYF	TGCGCCAGCAGCCAAGGCGCGGGGGGTCGGTCGGCCAAAAACATTCAGTACTTC
NA	TRBV27	TRBD1	TRBJ2-7	CASSSRTGGEYEQYF	TGTGCCAGCAGTTCCCGGACAGGGGGCGAATACGAGCAGTACTTC
once	TRBV9	TRBD2	TRBJ2-7	CASSPAGGDEQYF	TGTGCCAGCAGCCCAGCGGGGGGCGACGAGCAGTACTTC
NA	TRBV5-1	TRBD1	TRBJ2-7	CASSLAGTGGYEQYF	TGCGCCAGCAGCTTGGCCGGGACAGGGGGCTACGAGCAGTACTTC
NA	TRBV6-5	TRBD2	TRBJ2-7	CASSLGLAGPYEQYF	TGTGCCAGCAGCCTGGGACTAGCGGGACCCTACGAGCAGTACTTC
NA	TRBV6-5	NA	TRBJ2-5	CASSWTAKETQYF	TGTGCCAGCAGCTGGACAGCGAAAGAGACCCAGTACTTC
many	TRBV28	NA	TRBJ2-1	CASIYTGSGDEQFF	TGTGCCAGCATATATACGGGGTCTGGGGATGAGCAGTTCTTC
NA	TRBV21-1	NA	TRBJ2-7	CASSKAGRGAHEQYF	TGTGCCAGCAGCAAAGCGGGTCGGGGGGCCCACGAGCAGTACTTC
NA	TRBV5-1	TRBD1	TRBJ1-6	CASSLAPGQPNSPLHF	TGCGCCAGCAGCTTGGCACCGGGACAGCCCAATTCACCCCTCCACTTT
once	TRBV9	NA	TRBJ2-7	CASSPEADYEQYF	TGTGCCAGCAGCCCCGAGGCAGACTACGAGCAGTACTTC
once	TRBV7-9	NA	TRBJ1-3	CASSLIGGQAGNTIYF	TGTGCCAGCAGCTTAATTGGAGGGCAGGCCGGAAACACCATATATTTT
NA	TRBV12-3/TRBV12-4	NA	TRBJ1-2	CASSLVGGYGYTF	TGTGCCAGCAGTTTAGTTGGGGGGTATGGCTACACCTTC
NA	TRBV6-1	NA	TRBJ1-2	CASSDLVNYGYTF	TGTGCCAGCAGTGATTTAGTAAACTATGGCTACACCTTC
NA	TRBV7-8	NA	TRBJ1-5	CASSFGEGQPQHF	TGTGCCAGCAGCTTTGGGGAGGGTCAGCCCCAGCATTTT
NA	TRBV24-1	NA	TRBJ2-1	CATSAGGKNEQFF	TGTGCCACCAGTGCAGGGGGGAAAAATGAGCAGTTCTTC
NA	TRBV6-5	NA	TRBJ2-1	CASSYVDEQFF	TGTGCCAGCAGTTACGTCGATGAGCAGTTCTTC
NA	TRBV5-6	NA	TRBJ2-7	CASSLGSTYEQYF	TGTGCCAGCAGTCTGGGCTCGACCTACGAGCAGTACTTC
NA	TRBV5-4	TRBD2	TRBJ2-2	CASSIPGLDTGELFF	TGTGCCAGCAGCATCCCGGGACTAGACACCGGGGAGCTGTTTTTT
once	TRBV5-5	TRBD1	TRBJ2-7	CASSLGPGQGSYEQYF	TGTGCCAGCAGCTTGGGGCCGGGACAGGGGTCCTACGAGCAGTACTTC
NA	TRBV11-2	NA	TRBJ1-1	CASSTRQQGWDTEAFF	TGTGCCAGCAGCACCCGACAGCAAGGTTGGGACACTGAAGCTTTCTTT
NA	TRBV11-1	NA	TRBJ2-5	CASTPSDQETQYF	TGTGCCAGCACCCCCTCGGACCAAGAGACCCAGTACTTC
NA	TRBV24-1	NA	TRBJ1-1	CATSDSQGEAFF	TGTGCCACCAGTGATTCCCAGGGAGAAGCTTTCTTT
NA	TRBV5-8	TRBD1	TRBJ2-5	CASSKGQGAETQYF	TGTGCCAGCAGCAAGGGACAGGGGGCCGAGACCCAGTACTTC
NA	TRBV12-3/TRBV12-4	NA	TRBJ1-2	CASSSTTGYGYTF	TGTGCCAGCAGTTCAACAACAGGGTATGGCTACACCTTC
few	TRBV27	NA	TRBJ2-2	CASSPRLETINTGELFF	TGTGCCAGCAGTCCCCGACTAGAGACCATCAATACCGGGGAGCTGTTTTTT
NA	TRBV16	NA	TRBJ2-7	CASSQSGGRGSYEQYF	TGTGCCAGCAGCCAATCGGGGGGTAGAGGGTCCTACGAGCAGTACTTC